This TCR beta chain was identified in a study of control samples from healthy donors and cancer patients. Clones were read by immunoSEQ multiplex PCR, and TCRdb kept only the in-frame ones, dropping some. The table includes about 170,000 clones, approximately 92% detected once. This CDR3 region has 11 residues. Between the trimmed V and J ends, which lost 0 bases and 7 bases, there was a span of 7 bases. From germline, CDR1 is DFQATT and CDR2 SNEGSKA (reference sequence). The chain uses TRBV20-1 and TRBJ2-7; weak D call: TRBD2 (6 bases). Sequencing used blood. The clonotype comes from a middle-aged woman in good health. DNA of the CDR3: TGCAGTGCTAGAGAACGGGGGGAGCAGTACTTC. Translating it yields CSARERGEQYF.